This T cell receptor beta chain appears in the sequencing data of a study of cytomegalovirus exposure and HLA in healthy donors. Study context: As released early, the data held 75 million to 90 million unique TCRs from HLA-typed donors. Overall study results and limits: There were several of the most significant clusters that appeared linked to common viral pathogens in a later analysis. For most subjects, TCR beta sequences were reported to predict HLA-A and HLA-B alleles with accuracy.

Both 60 Vbeta primers and 13 Jbeta primers went into the PCR. TCRdb keeps only in-frame clones here, not all; method: immunoSEQ multiplex PCR. The sample carries around 99,000 clones, less than 65% recorded once. A remark on this clone: Its antigen is unidentified.

The CDR3 length is 16 residues. Per the germline V gene, CDR1 is GTSNPN and CDR2 is SVGIG (reference sequence). The V gene lost 8 bases and the J gene lost 4 bases, with 24 bases spanning the gap. The J gene is TRBJ1-3, the V gene TRBV30; D not certain. Sequencing input: PBMCs. The TCR originated in a woman under 40 in good health and CMV-seronegative. CDR3 amino acids: CAQRSAGPRGGNTIYF. In DNA form, the CDR3 reads TGTGCCCAACGCTCAGCTGGCCCCAGAGGAGGAAACACCATATATTTT.